The clone carrying this T cell receptor beta chain was seen a single time. Germline V gene data show CDR1 as WSHSY and CDR2 as SAAADI. The CDR3 is 14 residues long. V was trimmed by 4 bases and J by 3 bases, leaving 9 bases between them. A second PCR of about 7 to 12 cycles used a sample-barcoded 5' primer and a J-beta primer mix. One entry per CDR3 protein results from TCRdb running MiXCR on the 5' RACE reads. The repertoire includes around 870,000 distinct CDR3 sequences, 29% of them detected once, and roughly a sixth sits in the top ten. This sample is drawn from a study of blood T cells in healthy people across ages.

The source is a woman aged 80 or over in good health. The J gene is TRBJ2-2, the V gene TRBV10-2, with a possible D match to TRBD1 (5 bases). The sequenced sample was blood. CDR3 sequence: CASSGQTYTGELFF. CDR3 nucleotide sequence: TGCGCCAGCAGTGGACAGACATACACCGGGGAGCTGTTTTTT.